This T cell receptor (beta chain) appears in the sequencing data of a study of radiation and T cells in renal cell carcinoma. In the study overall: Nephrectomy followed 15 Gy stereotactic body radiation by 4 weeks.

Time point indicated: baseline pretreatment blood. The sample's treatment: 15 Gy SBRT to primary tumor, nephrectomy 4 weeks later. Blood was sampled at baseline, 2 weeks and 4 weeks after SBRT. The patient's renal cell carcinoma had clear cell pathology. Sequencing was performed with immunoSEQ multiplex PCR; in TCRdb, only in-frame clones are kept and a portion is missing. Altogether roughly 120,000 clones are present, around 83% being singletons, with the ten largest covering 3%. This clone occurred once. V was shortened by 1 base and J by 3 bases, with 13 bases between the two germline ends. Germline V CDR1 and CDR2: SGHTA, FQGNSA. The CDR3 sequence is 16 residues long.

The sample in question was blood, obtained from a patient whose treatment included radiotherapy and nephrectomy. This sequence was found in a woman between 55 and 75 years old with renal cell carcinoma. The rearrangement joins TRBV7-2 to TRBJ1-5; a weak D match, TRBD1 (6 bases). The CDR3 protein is CASSLGSGEFNQPQHF. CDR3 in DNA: TGTGCCAGCAGCTTAGGTTCAGGGGAATTCAATCAGCCCCAGCATTTT.